One and the same sample provided the 20 T cell receptor beta chains below, sequenced in a study of blood T cells in healthy people across ages. Primers used in a second PCR of roughly 6 to 12 cycles were a sample-barcoded 5' primer and a J-beta primer mix. TCRdb redid the calling of the 5' RACE reads with MiXCR, one entry per CDR3 protein. Of about a million distinct CDR3 sequences listed, just over 50% are singletons. The specimen was blood. These receptors were obtained from a woman aged 55-70 years in good health.

The gene calls are TRBV7-2 and TRBJ1-2; no reliable D call. The CDR3 has 14 residues. CDR1 and CDR2 (germline): SGHTA, FQGNSA. Trimming removed 4 bases at V and 3 bases at J, with 12 bases between. In DNA, the CDR3 is TGTGCCAGCAGCTCCCGACAATCGTACTATGGCTACACCTTC. Translating gives CASSSRQSYYGYTF.

This chain links TRBV28 with TRBJ2-2; D call uncertain. V was pared by 4 bases and J by 8 bases, with 8 bases between. Germline V gene sequence: CDR1 MDHEN, CDR2 SYDVKM. The CDR3 sequence is 12 residues long. The CDR3 spells CASSSLSGELFF. For the CDR3, the DNA is TGTGCCAGCAGTTCCCTTTCGGGGGAGCTGTTTTTT.

This clonotype was detected only once. This chain uses TRBV21-1 with TRBJ2-2. TRBV21-1 is a recognized pseudogene. This CDR3 has 16 amino acids. Here the CDR3 reads CASSNAPIANTGELFF. As DNA, the CDR3 is TGTGCCAGCAGCAATGCCCCTATAGCGAACACCGGGGAGCTGTTTTTT.

The chain joins TRBV9 to TRBJ2-3; D is undetermined. From germline, CDR1 is SGDLS and CDR2 YYNGEE. The germline V and J ends were trimmed by 1 base and 2 bases, with 5 bases remaining between them. This CDR3 contains 13 residues. The chain's CDR3 is CASSVQVTDTQYF. The CDR3 DNA reads as TGTGCCAGCAGCGTACAGGTCACAGATACGCAGTATTTT.

This clonotype was picked up a small number of times. The gene calls are TRBV10-3 and TRBJ2-3; 7 bases are a match to TRBD2. CDR3 length: 16 amino acids. The V gene's germline CDR1 is ENHRY and CDR2 SYGVKD. Trimming cost V 5 bases and J 2 bases; bases outside gene matches: 10. This CDR3 is CAISSSLADYTDTQYF. For the CDR3, the DNA is TGTGCCATCAGTAGCTCCCTAGCGGACTACACAGATACGCAGTATTTT.

This clonotype was seen a few times. This chain uses TRBV7-2 with TRBJ2-1; D is uncertain. Trimming removed 0 bases at V and 6 bases at J, with 15 bases between. Germline V lookup: CDR1 SGHTA, CDR2 FQGNSA. The CDR3 consists of 16 residues. CDR3 loop: CASSLAPAPAVNEQFF. CDR3 bases: TGTGCCAGCAGCTTAGCCCCGGCGCCCGCTGTCAATGAGCAGTTCTTC.

This clonotype came up many times. The chain recombines TRBV7-2 with TRBJ2-3; tentatively, D is TRBD1 (5 bases). V was shortened by 5 bases and J by 6 bases, with 9 bases between the two germline ends. Germline V gives CDR1 SGHTA, CDR2 FQGNSA. The CDR3 sequence is 12 residues long. The CDR3 coding sequence is TGTGCCAGCAGCCTGCCAGGGGATACGCAGTATTTT. Translating gives CASSLPGDTQYF.

The table lists this clonotype with a count of one. The chain employs TRBV6-1 and TRBJ2-3; a possible D gene is TRBD2 (6 bases). The CDR3 contains 17 residues. Germline CDR1 is MNHNS and CDR2 is SASEGT. V shed 7 bases and J shed 0 bases, with 20 bases lying between them. The CDR3, as DNA: TGTGCCAGCACTCTAAGGAAAAGCGGGCATAGCACAGATACGCAGTATTTT. This gives the protein CASTLRKSGHSTDTQYF.

The rearrangement uses TRBV13 and TRBJ2-5, with D unclear. TRBJ2-7 matches the DNA end more closely, so the J call is doubtful. Germline assignment: CDR1 PRHDT and CDR2 FYEKMQ (reference sequence). CDR3 length: 16 amino acids. The CDR3 region is CASSLGPTDHSYEQYF. Here the CDR3 DNA reads TGTGCCAGCAGCTTAGGCCCCACGGACCACTCCTACGAGCAGTACTTC.

The genes are TRBV29-1 and TRBJ2-5, with D perhaps matching TRBD1 or TRBD2 (5 bases each). V lost 7 bases to trimming and J lost 1 base, with 16 bases between them. The CDR3 sequence is 14 residues long. Germline CDR1 is SQVTM and CDR2 is ANQGSEA. This chain's CDR3 is CSARRGAAQETQYF. CDR3 nucleotides: TGCAGCGCTCGCCGAGGGGCAGCCCAAGAGACCCAGTACTTC.

The gene calls are TRBV5-5 and TRBJ2-5, with D perhaps TRBD2 (6 bases). Germline V lookup: CDR1 SGHKS, CDR2 YYEKEE (reference sequence). The V gene lost 3 bases and the J gene lost 0 bases, with 12 bases spanning the gap. The CDR3 is made up of 15 amino acids. The chain's CDR3 is CASSSGDGYQETQYF. Here the CDR3 DNA reads TGTGCCAGCAGCTCGGGGGACGGCTACCAAGAGACCCAGTACTTC.

V gene TRBV20-1 combines with J gene TRBJ2-5; D could derive from TRBD1 or TRBD2 (5 bases each). This CDR3 contains 13 residues. Germline V gives CDR1 DFQATT, CDR2 SNEGSKA (reference sequence). Trimming took off 6 bases at V and 1 base at J, with 12 bases between the two ends. The CDR3 region is CSAPGRSQETQYF. The CDR3 region has the DNA TGCAGTGCCCCGGGACGGTCCCAAGAGACCCAGTACTTC.

The CDR3 region is CASSPPTGDYEQYF. CDR3 bases: TGTGCCAGCAGCCCGCCGACAGGGGATTACGAGCAGTACTTC. V usage is TRBV7-9 and J usage is TRBJ2-7, with 8 bases aligning to TRBD1. Germline CDR1 and CDR2: SEHNR and FQNEAQ (reference sequence). Losses at the gene ends were 5 bases for V and 4 bases for J; bases not matched to a gene: 7. This CDR3 spans 14 amino acids.

V is TRBV15 and J is TRBJ2-7; D not certain. Trimming removed 3 bases from V and 0 bases from J, with 9 bases in between. The germline V gene has CDR1 LNHNV and CDR2 YYDKDF (reference sequence). The length of the CDR3 is 14 residues. For the CDR3, the DNA is TGTGCCACCAGCAGGTGCATCAGCTCCTACGAGCAGTACTTC. It specifies CATSRCISSYEQYF.

The V and J genes are TRBV6-5 and TRBJ1-1, with a tentative D call TRBD1 (5 bases). V lost 0 bases and J 6 bases, leaving 20 bases between the germline ends. The CDR3 is 17 amino acids. CDR1 and CDR2 from the germline V gene are MNHEY and SVGAGI. CDR3 amino acids: CASSYSFVRAGGAEAFF. DNA of the CDR3: TGTGCCAGCAGTTACTCATTTGTCAGGGCGGGGGGGGCTGAAGCTTTCTTT.

The chain has TRBV29-1 and TRBJ2-1, with 9 bases aligning to TRBD1. The V segment lost 4 bases and the J segment 7 bases; nucleotides outside the gene matches: 8. CDR3 length: 14 amino acids. CDR1 and CDR2 from the germline V gene are SQVTM and ANQGSEA. The CDR3 here is CSVGGQGYLNEQFF. For the CDR3, the DNA is TGCAGCGTTGGCGGACAGGGGTATCTAAATGAGCAGTTCTTC.

There are a few counts of this clonotype. The chain recombines TRBV7-8 with TRBJ2-5; 10 positions match TRBD2. Germline V gene sequence: CDR1 SGHVS, CDR2 FQNEAQ. This CDR3 is built from 15 residues. J was trimmed by 5 bases and V by 6 bases; bases with no gene match: 9. Here the CDR3 DNA reads TGTGCCAGCAGTTACCTAGCGGGAGAACGGGAGACCCAGTACTTC. Its translation: CASSYLAGERETQYF. The variable domain in full, completed from reference TRBV7-8 and TRBJ2-5, reads GAGVSQSPRYKVAKRGQDVALRCDPISGHVSLFWYQQALGQGPEFLTYFQNEAQLDKSGLPSDRFFAERPEGSVSTLKIQRTQQEDSAVYLCASSYLAGERETQYFGPGTRLLVL.

This clonotype was counted many times. This chain uses TRBV4-3 with TRBJ2-4; a weak D match, TRBD2 (5 bases). V shed 0 bases and J shed 0 bases, with 12 bases lying between them. This CDR3 comprises 17 residues. From germline, CDR1 is LGHNA and CDR2 YSLEER. This chain's CDR3 is CASSQDTAVIAKNIQYF. The DNA of the CDR3 is TGCGCCAGCAGCCAAGACACAGCGGTAATAGCCAAAAACATTCAGTACTTC.

The chain employs TRBV20-1 and TRBJ1-5; 12 bases agree with TRBD1. The CDR3 extends over 17 amino acids. Unmatched junction bases numbered 9, after V lost 2 bases and J lost 4 bases. Germline assignment: CDR1 DFQATT and CDR2 SNEGSKA (reference sequence). In nucleotides, the CDR3 is TGCAGTGCTAGAAGAGGGACAGGGGGCTCGGTTAATCAGCCCCAGCATTTT. Its protein product is CSARRGTGGSVNQPQHF.

CDR3 sequence (DNA): TGTGCCAGCAGCGCCCAGCCGGGACTAGCAAATACGCAGTATTTT. Amino acid sequence: CASSAQPGLANTQYF. The chain uses TRBV9 and TRBJ2-3; 9 bases align to TRBD2. V shed 3 bases and J 7 bases; nucleotides not matched to a gene: 9. The CDR3 extends over 15 amino acids. Germline CDR1 and CDR2: SGDLS and YYNGEE.